Reported below is one T cell receptor (beta chain). The antigen remains unidentified. Co-extraction yielded RNA and DNA from roughly 21-30 mg of unsorted bulk tissue. Chronic HBV infection, untreated so far, was present in the patients. The source of the sample is a study of tumor-infiltrating lymphocytes in primary liver carcinoma. Study as a whole: Sample yields of productive TCRbeta reads, ranging from roughly 3.5 to 7.13 million, were similar across tissue types.

V was trimmed by 10 bases and J by 1 base, leaving 28 bases between them. The CDR3 runs to 18 residues. CDR1 is SGHNT and CDR2 is YENEEA in the germline V gene. From roughly 470 ng total RNA, TCR beta cDNA was generated with a primer in the constant region. Three nested multiplex PCR rounds, a slightly modified ARM-PCR method, built the TCR beta libraries. Use of TRBV1-TRBV30 forward primers with a C-beta reverse primer characterized the first two PCR rounds, which lasted nine to eleven cycles each. TCRdb recomputed calls from the multiplex PCR reads with MiXCR, one row per CDR3 protein. The sample has roughly 120,000 distinct CDR3 sequences, 55% to 75% seen once. Regarding the study as a whole: Tumor specimens were characterized by a significantly higher top-250-clone fraction than blood (p = 0.039).

The chain has TRBV11-3 and TRBJ1-2, with D perhaps matching TRBD1 (5 bases). Sequencing was carried out using liver tumor tissue from sampling region 3. As for subset: tumor region T3, left-lateral pole. The sequence derives from a woman aged 55-75 years with primary liver carcinoma and hepatitis B virus infection. The CDR3 coding sequence is TGTGCCATCAGTCAATTCCCGGCAGGGCGATACTTTAACTATGGCTACACCTTC. This encodes CAISQFPAGRYFNYGYTF.